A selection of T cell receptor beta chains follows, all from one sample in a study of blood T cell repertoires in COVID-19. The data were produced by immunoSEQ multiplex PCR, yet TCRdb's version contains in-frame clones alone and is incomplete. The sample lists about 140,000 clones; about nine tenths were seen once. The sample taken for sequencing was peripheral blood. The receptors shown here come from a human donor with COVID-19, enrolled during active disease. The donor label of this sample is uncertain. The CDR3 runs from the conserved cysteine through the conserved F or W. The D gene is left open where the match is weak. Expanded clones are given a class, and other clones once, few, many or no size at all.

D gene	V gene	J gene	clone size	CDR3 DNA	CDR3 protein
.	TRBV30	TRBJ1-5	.	TGTGCCTGGAGTGTAGGCGCAGGGACACTCAATCAGCCCCAGCATTTT	CAWSVGAGTLNQPQHF
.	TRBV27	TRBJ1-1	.	TGTGCCAGCAGTTTATTCCCGACCGCCGGCGGAACAACTGAAGCTTTCTTT	CASSLFPTAGGTTEAFF
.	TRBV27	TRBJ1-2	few	TGTGCCAGCAGTAGAGGTGGTAGCTATGGCTACACCTTC	CASSRGGSYGYTF
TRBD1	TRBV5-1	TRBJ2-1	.	TGCGCCAGCGCAACTCTTACCGGGACAGGACCGTACAATGAGCAGTTCTTC	CASATLTGTGPYNEQFF
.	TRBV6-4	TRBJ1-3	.	TGTGCCAGCAGTAATGTGGTTGCCCGGGTGTTAAGCCCTGGAAACACCATATATTTT	CASSNVVARVLSPGNTIYF
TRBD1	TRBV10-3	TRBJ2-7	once	TGTGCCATCAAGGGACAGGGAACCTACGAGCAGTACTTC	CAIKGQGTYEQYF
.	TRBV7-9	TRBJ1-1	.	TGTGCCAGCAGCTTAAACACAGGCCCGAACACTGAAGCTTTCTTT	CASSLNTGPNTEAFF
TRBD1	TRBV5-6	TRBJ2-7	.	TGTGCCAGCAGCTTGGTAGGGGGCCGGTACGAGCAGTACTTC	CASSLVGGRYEQYF
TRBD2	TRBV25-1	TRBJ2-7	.	TGTGCCAGCATTGCGACTAGCGGGAGGCCGCTCGAGCAGTACTTC	CASIATSGRPLEQYF
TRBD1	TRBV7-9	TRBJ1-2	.	TGTGCCAGCACCGACAGGGAATTCAGTGGCTACACCTTC	CASTDREFSGYTF
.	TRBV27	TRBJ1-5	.	TGTGCCAGCAGTTTGGAGTCGCCCGAGATATCGAGCAATCAGCCCCAGCATTTT	CASSLESPEISSNQPQHF
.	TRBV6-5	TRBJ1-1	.	TGTGCCAGCAGTTACTCGGGCGGGTTTAACGCTGAAGCTTTCTTT	CASSYSGGFNAEAFF
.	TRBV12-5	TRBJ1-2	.	TGTGCTAGTGGTTCGATCACTAGACGGCCCTATGGCTACACCTTC	CASGSITRRPYGYTF
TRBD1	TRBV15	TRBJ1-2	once	TGTGCCACCAAGATGGGCCAGGGGGTAGGCTATGGCTACACCTTC	CATKMGQGVGYGYTF
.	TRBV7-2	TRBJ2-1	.	TGTGCCAGCAGCTTAACGGCAGGGTCCTACAATGAGCAGTTCTTC	CASSLTAGSYNEQFF
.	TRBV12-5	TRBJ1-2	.	TGTGCTAGTGGGCTCTCCGGGGGGAACTATGGCTACACCTTC	CASGLSGGNYGYTF
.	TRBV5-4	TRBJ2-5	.	TGTGCCAGCAGCGTCGGGTCTCAAGAGACCCAGTACTTC	CASSVGSQETQYF
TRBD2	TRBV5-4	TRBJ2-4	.	TGTGCCAGCAGCTTAGACTCCGGGACTAGAAACATTCAGTACTTC	CASSLDSGTRNIQYF
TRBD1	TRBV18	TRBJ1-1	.	TGTGCCAGCTCTTTTGGGACAGGGGTGAACACTGAAGCTTTCTTT	CASSFGTGVNTEAFF
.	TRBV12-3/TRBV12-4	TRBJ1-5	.	TGTGCCAGCAGGTCCCCTGGGCATCAGCCCCAGCATTTT	CASRSPGHQPQHF
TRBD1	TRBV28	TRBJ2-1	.	TGTGCCAGCAGTTTGCGGACAGGGCCGGATGAGCAGTTCTTC	CASSLRTGPDEQFF
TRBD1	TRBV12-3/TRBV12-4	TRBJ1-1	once	TGTGCCAGCGGCAACAGGGGGTTAACTGAAGCTTTCTTT	CASGNRGLTEAFF
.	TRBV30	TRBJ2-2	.	TGTGCCTGGGGTGGTGGGAGTGACACCGGGGAGCTGTTTTTT	CAWGGGSDTGELFF
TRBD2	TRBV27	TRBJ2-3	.	TGTGCCAGCAACCTAGCGGGGGGGTTGGATACGCAGTATTTT	CASNLAGGLDTQYF
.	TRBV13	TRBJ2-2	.	TGTGCCAGCAGCTTATCAGGGGCGCACACCGGGGAGCTGTTTTTT	CASSLSGAHTGELFF
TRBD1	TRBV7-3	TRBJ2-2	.	TGTGCCAGCAGCCCCGGGACAGGGGGCACCGGGGAGCTGTTTTTT	CASSPGTGGTGELFF
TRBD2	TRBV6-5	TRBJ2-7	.	TGTGCCAGCAGTTACTCGACTAGCGGGTCTACTAGCGAGCAGTACTTC	CASSYSTSGSTSEQYF
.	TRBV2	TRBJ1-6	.	TGTGCCAGCAGGGGGGACACGAGCTTCGCCCTCCACTTT	CASRGDTSFALHF
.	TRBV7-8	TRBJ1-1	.	TGTGCCAGCAGCCCCCCGGGATTGGCGAACACTGAAGCTTTCTTT	CASSPPGLANTEAFF
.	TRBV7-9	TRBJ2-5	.	TGTGCCAGCAGCTTAGTAGAGGCAGGGCTGGAGACCCAGTACTTC	CASSLVEAGLETQYF
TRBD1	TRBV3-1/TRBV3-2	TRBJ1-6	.	TGTGCCAGCAGCCAAGAAGGGGGCGGGTCACCCCTCCACTTT	CASSQEGGGSPLHF
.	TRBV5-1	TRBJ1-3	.	TGCGCCAGCAGCTTGGTGGGTGGGCGCTCTGGAAACACCATATATTTT	CASSLVGGRSGNTIYF
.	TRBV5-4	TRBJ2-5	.	TGTGCCAGCAGCGAGAATCCGACAGGACAAGAGACCCAGTACTTC	CASSENPTGQETQYF
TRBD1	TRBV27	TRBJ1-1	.	TGTGCCAGCGTCAGGGGGCGAAGGAGTACTGAAGCTTTCTTT	CASVRGRRSTEAFF
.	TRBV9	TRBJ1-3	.	TGTGCCAGCAGCGTGGATCGGGACACCATATATTTT	CASSVDRDTIYF
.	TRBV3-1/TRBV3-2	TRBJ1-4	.	TGTGCCAGCAGCCAAGGGCGGTACGAAAAACTGTTTTTT	CASSQGRYEKLFF
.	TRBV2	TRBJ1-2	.	TGTGCCAGCAGTGAAAGCAGGGAGGGAAGCTATGGCTACACCTTC	CASSESREGSYGYTF
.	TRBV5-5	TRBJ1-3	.	TGTGCCAGCAGCGCTGCTCCTCGGGGACTTTTCTCTGGAAACACCATATATTTT	CASSAAPRGLFSGNTIYF
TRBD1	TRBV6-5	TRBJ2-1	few	TGTGCCAGCAGATCGGGACAGGGGGTCAATGAGCAGTTCTTC	CASRSGQGVNEQFF
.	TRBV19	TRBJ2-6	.	TGTGCCAGTAGTTCCAGGACATCCTCTGGGGCCAACGTCCTGACTTTC	CASSSRTSSGANVLTF
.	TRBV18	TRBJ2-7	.	TGTGCCAGCTCACCAGCGGGCTCCTACGAGCAGTACTTC	CASSPAGSYEQYF
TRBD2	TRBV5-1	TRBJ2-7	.	TGCGCCAGCGCCCGGGCATTAGCGGGATCCGAGCAGTACTTC	CASARALAGSEQYF
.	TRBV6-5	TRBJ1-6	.	TGTGCCAGTGCGGTTTTAAGTGGACCCCTCCACTTT	CASAVLSGPLHF
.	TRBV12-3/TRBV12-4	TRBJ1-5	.	TGTGCCAGCAGTCCGCAGGCAGTCGGGGCCCAGCATTTT	CASSPQAVGAQHF
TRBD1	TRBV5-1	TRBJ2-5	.	TGCGCCAGCAGCATCGGACAGGGGGCCACTGCGGAGACCCAGTACTTC	CASSIGQGATAETQYF
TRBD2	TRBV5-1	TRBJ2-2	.	TGCGCCAGTAGAGAAAGCGGCCCAGCGGGGAGCACCGGGGAGCTGTTTTTT	CASRESGPAGSTGELFF